This T cell receptor beta chain was retrieved from a study of CD8 T cells in Susac syndrome. When the RNA was reverse transcribed, random hexamers were used with an input of about 0.5 to 1 ug. TCR beta CDR3 was amplified by immunoSEQ multiplex PCR. This amplification extended across 54 Vbeta and 13 Jbeta segments. TCRdb processed the immunoSEQ multiplex PCR reads anew with MiXCR; each CDR3 protein has one entry. The sample contains 200,000 or so distinct CDR3 sequences, nearly 95% of which appear only once. CD8+ and CD4+ T cells taken from blood had their TCR beta sequenced. This CDR3 is 14 amino acids long. Germline values: CDR1 MGHRA, CDR2 YSYEKL. Deletions cut 4 bases from V and 5 bases from J, with 12 bases between.

The sequenced sample was CD4+ T cells from PBMCs. The V gene is TRBV4-1, the J gene TRBJ2-1, with a possible D match to TRBD1 (5 bases). The TCR sequence derives from a human donor with multiple sclerosis. The chain's CDR3 is CASSPLTAHNEQFF. The DNA of the CDR3 is TGCGCCAGCAGCCCTTTGACAGCTCACAATGAGCAGTTCTTC.